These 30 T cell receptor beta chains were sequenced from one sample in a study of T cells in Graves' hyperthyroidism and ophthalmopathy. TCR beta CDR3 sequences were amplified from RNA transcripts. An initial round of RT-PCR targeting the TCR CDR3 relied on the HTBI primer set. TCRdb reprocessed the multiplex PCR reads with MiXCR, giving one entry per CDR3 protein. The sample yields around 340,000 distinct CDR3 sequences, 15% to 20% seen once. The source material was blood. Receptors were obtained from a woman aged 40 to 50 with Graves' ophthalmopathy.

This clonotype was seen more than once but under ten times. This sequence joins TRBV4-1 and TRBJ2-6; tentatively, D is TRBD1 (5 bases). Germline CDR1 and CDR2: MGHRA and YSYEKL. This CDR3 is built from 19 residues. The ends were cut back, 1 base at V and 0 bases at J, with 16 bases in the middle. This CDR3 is CASSQVGFTGDSGANVLTF. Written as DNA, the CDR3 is TGCGCCAGCAGCCAAGTCGGGTTCACAGGTGACTCTGGGGCCAACGTCCTGACTTTC.

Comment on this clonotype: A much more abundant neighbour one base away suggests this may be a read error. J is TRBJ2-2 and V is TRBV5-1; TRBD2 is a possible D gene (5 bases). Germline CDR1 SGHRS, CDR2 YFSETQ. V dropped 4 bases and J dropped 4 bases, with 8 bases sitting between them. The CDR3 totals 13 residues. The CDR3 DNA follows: TGCGCCAGCAGCGCGGGCTCCACCGGGGAGCTGTTTTTT. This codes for CASSAGSTGELFF.

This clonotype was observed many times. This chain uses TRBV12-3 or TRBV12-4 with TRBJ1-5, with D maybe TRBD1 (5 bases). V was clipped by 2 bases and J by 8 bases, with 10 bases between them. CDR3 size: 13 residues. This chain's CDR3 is CASSLTDMEPQHF. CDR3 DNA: TGTGCCAGCAGTTTAACGGACATGGAGCCCCAGCATTTT.

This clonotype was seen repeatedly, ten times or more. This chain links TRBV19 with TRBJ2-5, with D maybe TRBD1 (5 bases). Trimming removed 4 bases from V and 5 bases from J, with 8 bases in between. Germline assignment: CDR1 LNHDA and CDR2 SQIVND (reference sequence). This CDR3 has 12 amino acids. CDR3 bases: TGTGCCAGTAGTAGTGGGGCGGAGACCCAGTACTTC. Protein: CASSSGAETQYF. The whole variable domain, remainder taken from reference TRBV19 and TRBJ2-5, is DGGITQSPKYLFRKEGQNVTLSCEQNLNHDAMYWYRQDPGQGLRLIYYSQIVNDFQKGDIAEGYSVSREKKESFPLTVTSAQKNPTAFYLCASSSGAETQYFGPGTRLLVL.

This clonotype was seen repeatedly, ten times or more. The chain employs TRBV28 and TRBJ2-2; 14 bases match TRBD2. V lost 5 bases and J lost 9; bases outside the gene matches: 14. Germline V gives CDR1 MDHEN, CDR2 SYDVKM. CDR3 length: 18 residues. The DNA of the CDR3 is TGTGCCAGCAGTGACCCCGGGACTAGCGGGAGTGTTTGGAGGGAGCTGTTTTTT. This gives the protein CASSDPGTSGSVWRELFF.

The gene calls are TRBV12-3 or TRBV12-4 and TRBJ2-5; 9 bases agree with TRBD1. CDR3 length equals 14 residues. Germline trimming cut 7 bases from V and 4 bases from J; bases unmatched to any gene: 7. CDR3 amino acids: CASTPGTGRETQYF. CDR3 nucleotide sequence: TGTGCCAGCACCCCCGGGACAGGGAGAGAGACCCAGTACTTC.

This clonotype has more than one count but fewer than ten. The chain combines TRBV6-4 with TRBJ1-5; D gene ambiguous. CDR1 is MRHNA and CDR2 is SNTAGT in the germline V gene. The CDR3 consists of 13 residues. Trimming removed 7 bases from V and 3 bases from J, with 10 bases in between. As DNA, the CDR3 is TGTGCCAGCAACACGGGGATCAATCAGCCCCAGCATTTT. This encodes CASNTGINQPQHF.

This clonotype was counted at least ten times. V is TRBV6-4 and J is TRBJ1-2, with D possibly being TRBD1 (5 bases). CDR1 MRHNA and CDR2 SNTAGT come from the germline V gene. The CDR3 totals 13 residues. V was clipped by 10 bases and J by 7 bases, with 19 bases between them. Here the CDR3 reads CATQGSSYSGYTF. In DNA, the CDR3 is TGTGCCACCCAGGGTTCTTCCTACTCTGGCTACACCTTC.

For the CDR3, the DNA is TGTGCCAGCAGCTTCAGGGGAACCTACGAGCAGTACTTC. It translates to CASSFRGTYEQYF. V usage is TRBV5-6 and J usage is TRBJ2-7; D is perhaps TRBD1 (6 bases). This CDR3 contains 13 residues. CDR1 and CDR2 from the germline V gene are SGHDT and YYEEEE. Trimming shortened V by 2 bases and J by 2 bases, and 8 bases separated the two germline ends.

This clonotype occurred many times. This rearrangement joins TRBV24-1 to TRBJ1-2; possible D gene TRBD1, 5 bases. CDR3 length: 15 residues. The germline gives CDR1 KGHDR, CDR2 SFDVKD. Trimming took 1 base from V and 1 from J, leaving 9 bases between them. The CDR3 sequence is CATSDLRGGNYGYTF. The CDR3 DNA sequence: TGTGCCACCAGTGATTTACGGGGCGGTAACTATGGCTACACCTTC.

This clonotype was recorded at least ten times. The CDR3: CAWRINTGTGELFF. In DNA, the CDR3 is TGTGCCTGGAGGATAAATACAGGCACCGGGGAGCTGTTTTTT. V usage is TRBV30 and J usage is TRBJ2-2, with a tentative D call TRBD1 (5 bases). The V end was cut by 3 bases, the J end by 4 bases, with 12 bases between. CDR1 is GTSNPN, CDR2 SVGIG, per germline (reference sequence). The CDR3 totals 14 residues.

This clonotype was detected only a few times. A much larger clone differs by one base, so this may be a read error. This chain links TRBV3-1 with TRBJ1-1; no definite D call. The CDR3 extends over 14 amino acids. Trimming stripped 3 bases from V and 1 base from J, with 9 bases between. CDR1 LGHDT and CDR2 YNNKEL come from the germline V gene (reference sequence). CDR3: CASSQAWKNTEAFF. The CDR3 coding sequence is TGTGCCAGCAGCCAGGCCTGGAAGAACACTGAAGCTTTCTTT.

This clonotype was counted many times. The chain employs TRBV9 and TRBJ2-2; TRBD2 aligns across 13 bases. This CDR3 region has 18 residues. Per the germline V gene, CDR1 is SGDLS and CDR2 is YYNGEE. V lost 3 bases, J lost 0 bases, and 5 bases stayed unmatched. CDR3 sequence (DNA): TGTGCCAGCAGCGGAGGACTAGCGGGAGAACCGAACACCGGGGAGCTGTTTTTT. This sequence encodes CASSGGLAGEPNTGELFF.

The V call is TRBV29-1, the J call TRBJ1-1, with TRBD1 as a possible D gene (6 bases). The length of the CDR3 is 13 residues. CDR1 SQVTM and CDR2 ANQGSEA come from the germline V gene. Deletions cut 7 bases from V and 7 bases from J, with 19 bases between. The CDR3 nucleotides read TGCAGCGCCACCTCGGACAGCCCCATTGAAGCTTTCTTT. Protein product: CSATSDSPIEAFF.

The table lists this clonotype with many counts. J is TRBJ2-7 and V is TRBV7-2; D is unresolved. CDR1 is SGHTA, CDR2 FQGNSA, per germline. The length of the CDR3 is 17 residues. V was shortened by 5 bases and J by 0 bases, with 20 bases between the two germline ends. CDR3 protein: CASSRQILNSASYEQYF. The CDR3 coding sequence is TGTGCCAGCAGCCGCCAGATCCTAAATTCGGCCTCCTACGAGCAGTACTTC.

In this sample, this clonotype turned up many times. CDR3 amino acids: CSASGTSGGYEQYF. The CDR3 DNA reads as TGCAGTGCTAGCGGGACTAGCGGGGGGTACGAGCAGTACTTC. This chain joins TRBV20-1 and TRBJ2-7; 15 nucleotides agree with TRBD2. CDR1 and CDR2 (germline): DFQATT, SNEGSKA (reference sequence). The CDR3 runs 14 residues. Trimming took 3 bases from V and 4 from J; bases not matched to a gene: 1.

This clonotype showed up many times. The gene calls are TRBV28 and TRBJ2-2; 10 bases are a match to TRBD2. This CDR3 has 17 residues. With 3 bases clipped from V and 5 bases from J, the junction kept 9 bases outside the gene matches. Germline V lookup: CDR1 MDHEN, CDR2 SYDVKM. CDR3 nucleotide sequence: TGTGCCAGCAGTTTCAATCCGGGACTAGCGTTTACCGGGGAGCTGTTTTTT. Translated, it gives CASSFNPGLAFTGELFF.

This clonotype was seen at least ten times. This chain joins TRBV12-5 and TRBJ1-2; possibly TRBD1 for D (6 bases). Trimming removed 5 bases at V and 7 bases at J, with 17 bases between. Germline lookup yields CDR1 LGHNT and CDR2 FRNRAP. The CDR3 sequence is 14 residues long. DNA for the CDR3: TGTGCTAGTGGTCTTACCAGGGGAGGTGGTGGCTACACCTTC. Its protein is CASGLTRGGGGYTF. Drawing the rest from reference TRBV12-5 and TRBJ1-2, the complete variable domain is DARVTQTPRHKVTEMGQEVTMRCQPILGHNTVFWYRQTMMQGLELLAYFRNRAPLDDSGMPKDRFSAEMPDATLATLKIQPSEPRDSAVYFCASGLTRGGGGYTFGSGTRLTVV.

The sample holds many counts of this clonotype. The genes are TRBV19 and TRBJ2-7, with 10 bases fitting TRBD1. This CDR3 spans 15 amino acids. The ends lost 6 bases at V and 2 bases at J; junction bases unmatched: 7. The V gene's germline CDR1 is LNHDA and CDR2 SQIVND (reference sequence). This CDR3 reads CASSKTGTGAYEQYF. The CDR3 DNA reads TGTGCCAGTAGCAAAACCGGGACAGGGGCCTACGAGCAGTACTTC.

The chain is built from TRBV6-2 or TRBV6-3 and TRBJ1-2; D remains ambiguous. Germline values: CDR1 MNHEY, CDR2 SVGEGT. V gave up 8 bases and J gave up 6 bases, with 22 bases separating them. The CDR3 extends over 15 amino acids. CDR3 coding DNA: TGTGCCAGCGCTCCCGTACAGCGAATGGCCCATGGCTACACCTTC. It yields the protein CASAPVQRMAHGYTF.

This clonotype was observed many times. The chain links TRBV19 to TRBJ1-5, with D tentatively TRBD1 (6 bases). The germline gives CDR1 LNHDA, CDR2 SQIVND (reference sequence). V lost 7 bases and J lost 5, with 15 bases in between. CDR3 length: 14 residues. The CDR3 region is CASNDRSSDQPQHF. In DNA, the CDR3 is TGTGCCAGTAACGACAGGTCCTCCGATCAGCCCCAGCATTTT. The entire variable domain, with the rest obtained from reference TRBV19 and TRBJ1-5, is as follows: DGGITQSPKYLFRKEGQNVTLSCEQNLNHDAMYWYRQDPGQGLRLIYYSQIVNDFQKGDIAEGYSVSREKKESFPLTVTSAQKNPTAFYLCASNDRSSDQPQHFGDGTRLSIL.

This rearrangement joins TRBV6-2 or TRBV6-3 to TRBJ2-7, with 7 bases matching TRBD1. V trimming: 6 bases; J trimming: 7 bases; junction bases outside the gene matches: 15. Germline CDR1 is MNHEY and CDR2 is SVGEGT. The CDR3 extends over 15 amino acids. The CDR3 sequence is CASRQMGTATGEQYF. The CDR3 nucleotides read TGTGCCAGCAGGCAGATGGGGACAGCCACAGGGGAGCAGTACTTC.

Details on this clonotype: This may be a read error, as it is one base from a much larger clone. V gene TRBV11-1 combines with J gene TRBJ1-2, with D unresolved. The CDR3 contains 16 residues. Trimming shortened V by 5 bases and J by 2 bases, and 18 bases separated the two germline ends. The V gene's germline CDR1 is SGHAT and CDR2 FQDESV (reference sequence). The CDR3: CASSPQRSILNYGYTF. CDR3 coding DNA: TGTGCCAGCAGCCCGCAACGGAGTATACTAAACTATGGCTACACCTTC.

This CDR3 reads CASSRGTATNRAYEQYF. The CDR3 region has the DNA TGTGCCAGCAGTCGTGGGACAGCTACGAACCGGGCCTACGAGCAGTACTTC. The genes are TRBV6-1 and TRBJ2-7; 7 bases agree with TRBD1. The CDR3 extends over 17 amino acids. Germline V CDR1 and CDR2: MNHNS, SASEGT. V trimming: 5 bases; J trimming: 2 bases; junction bases outside the gene matches: 15.

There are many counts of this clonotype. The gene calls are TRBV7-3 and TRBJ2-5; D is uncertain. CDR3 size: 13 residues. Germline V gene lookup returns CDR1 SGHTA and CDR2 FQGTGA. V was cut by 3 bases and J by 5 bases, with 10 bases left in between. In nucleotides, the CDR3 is TGTGCCAGCAGCTTGGCGGTGAGGGAGACCCAGTACTTC. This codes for CASSLAVRETQYF.

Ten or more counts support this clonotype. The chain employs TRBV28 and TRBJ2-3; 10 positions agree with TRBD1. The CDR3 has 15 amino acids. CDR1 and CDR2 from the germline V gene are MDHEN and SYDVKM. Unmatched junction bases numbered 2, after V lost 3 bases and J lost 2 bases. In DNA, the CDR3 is TGTGCCAGCAGTTTCGGGACAGGGGACACAGATACGCAGTATTTT. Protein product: CASSFGTGDTDTQYF.

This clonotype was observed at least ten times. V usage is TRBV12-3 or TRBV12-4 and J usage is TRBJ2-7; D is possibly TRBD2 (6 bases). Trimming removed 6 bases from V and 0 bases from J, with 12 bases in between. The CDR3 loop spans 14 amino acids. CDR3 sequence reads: CASRYRGSSYEQYF. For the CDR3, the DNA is TGTGCCAGCAGGTACCGGGGGAGCTCCTACGAGCAGTACTTC.

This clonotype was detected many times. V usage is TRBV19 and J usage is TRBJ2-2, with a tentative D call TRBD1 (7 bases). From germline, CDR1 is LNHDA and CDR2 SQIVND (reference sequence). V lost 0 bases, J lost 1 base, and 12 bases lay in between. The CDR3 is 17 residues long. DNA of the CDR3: TGTGCCAGTAGTATAGATCGGGGGACAGTGAACACCGGGGAGCTGTTTTTT. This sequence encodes CASSIDRGTVNTGELFF. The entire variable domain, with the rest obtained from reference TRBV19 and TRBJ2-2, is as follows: DGGITQSPKYLFRKEGQNVTLSCEQNLNHDAMYWYRQDPGQGLRLIYYSQIVNDFQKGDIAEGYSVSREKKESFPLTVTSAQKNPTAFYLCASSIDRGTVNTGELFFGEGSRLTVL.

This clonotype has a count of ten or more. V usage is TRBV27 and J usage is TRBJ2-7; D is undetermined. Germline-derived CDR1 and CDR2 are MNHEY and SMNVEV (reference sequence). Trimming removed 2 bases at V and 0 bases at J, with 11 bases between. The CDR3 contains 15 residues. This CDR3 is CASSLTPETSYEQYF. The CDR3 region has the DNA TGTGCCAGCAGTTTAACCCCAGAAACCTCCTACGAGCAGTACTTC.

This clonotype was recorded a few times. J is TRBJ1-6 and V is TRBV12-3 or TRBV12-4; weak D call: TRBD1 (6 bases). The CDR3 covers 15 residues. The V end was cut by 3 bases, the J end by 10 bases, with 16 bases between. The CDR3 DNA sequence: TGTGCCAGCAGTTTGAACAGGGCAGTGGGATCACCCCTCCACTTT. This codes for CASSLNRAVGSPLHF.